This T cell receptor beta chain was captured by sequencing in a study of post-analysis software for immune sequencing data. On the study more broadly: Several disease courses (relapsing-remitting, secondary progressive and progressive-relapsing) of multiple sclerosis were included.

Only a few counts were recorded for this clonotype. Its antigen is as yet unknown. Each TCR beta cDNA library carried unique molecular identifiers. Each batch of about 0.9 to 10 million T cells produced 450,000 to 500,000 cDNA molecules. TCRdb recomputed calls from the PCR reads with MiXCR, one row per CDR3 protein. Of over 700,000 distinct CDR3 sequences listed, 30% are singletons. Germline lookup yields CDR1 SGHRS and CDR2 YFSETQ. The V end lost 0 bases, the J end lost 7 bases, and 11 bases lay between the germline ends. The CDR3 length is 14 residues. Study results and limitations: Normalized Chao1 diversity was significantly reduced in patients versus controls. When the samples were clustered directly with F measure, those that had been prepared in the same batch showed strong co-clustering. When patients were compared with controls, about five TRBV segments were more frequent, TRBV5-6, TRBV5-1 and TRBV20-1 among them.

J is TRBJ2-1 and V is TRBV5-1, with D uncertain. The sequencing input was blood. The source of this sequence is a girl under 18 with multiple sclerosis. The CDR3 DNA reads TGCGCCAGCAGCTTGGTCTTCCCCCGGAATGAGCAGTTCTTC. Its translation: CASSLVFPRNEQFF.